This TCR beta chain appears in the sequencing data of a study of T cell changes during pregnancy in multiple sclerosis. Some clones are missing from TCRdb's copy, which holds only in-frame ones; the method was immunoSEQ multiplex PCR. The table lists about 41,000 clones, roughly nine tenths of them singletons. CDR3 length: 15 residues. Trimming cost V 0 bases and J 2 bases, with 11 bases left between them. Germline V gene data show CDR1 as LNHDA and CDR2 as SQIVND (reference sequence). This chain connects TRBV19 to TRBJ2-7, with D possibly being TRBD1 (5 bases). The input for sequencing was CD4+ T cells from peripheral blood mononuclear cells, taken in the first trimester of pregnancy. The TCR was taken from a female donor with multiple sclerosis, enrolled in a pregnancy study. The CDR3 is CASSIDTGPAYEQYF. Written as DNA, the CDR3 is TGTGCCAGTAGTATAGATACAGGACCTGCCTACGAGCAGTACTTC.